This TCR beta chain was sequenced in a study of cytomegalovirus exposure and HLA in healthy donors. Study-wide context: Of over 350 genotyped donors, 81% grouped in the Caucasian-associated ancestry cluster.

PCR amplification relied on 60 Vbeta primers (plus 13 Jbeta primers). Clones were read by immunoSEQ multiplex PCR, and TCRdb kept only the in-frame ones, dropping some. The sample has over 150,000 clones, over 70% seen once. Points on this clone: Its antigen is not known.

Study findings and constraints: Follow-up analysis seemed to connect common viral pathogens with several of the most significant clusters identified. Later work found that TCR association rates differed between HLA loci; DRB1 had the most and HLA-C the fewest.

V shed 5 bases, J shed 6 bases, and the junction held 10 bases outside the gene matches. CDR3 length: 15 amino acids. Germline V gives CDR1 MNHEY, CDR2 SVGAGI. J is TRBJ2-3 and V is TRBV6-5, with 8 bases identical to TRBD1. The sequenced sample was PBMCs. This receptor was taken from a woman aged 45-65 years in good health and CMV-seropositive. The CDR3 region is CASSKDRVVSDTQYF. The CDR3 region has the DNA TGTGCCAGCAGTAAGGACAGGGTCGTGTCCGATACGCAGTATTTT.